This T cell receptor (beta chain) was retrieved from a study of T cell responses to AZD1222 COVID-19 vaccine. About the study: Analyses pooled second doses at about 4 or about 12 weeks. Findings of the study overall: Spike-specific TCR breadth and depth went up after people got two AZD1222 doses.

This table comes from immunoSEQ multiplex PCR, and its TCRdb copy is limited to in-frame clones, with some not included. The data hold about 140,000 clones, with roughly 92% observed a single time. This clone was counted a few times. What it binds is unknown. The length of the CDR3 is 15 residues. Here the sequenced sample was peripheral blood, taken on day 0 of AZD1222 vaccination. The source is an adult in good health. The chain recombines TRBV21-1 with TRBJ2-7; TRBD1 is the table's D call and was not checked against the DNA. TRBV21-1 is a known pseudogene. CDR3 in amino acids: CASSGHQARTYEQYF. As DNA, the CDR3 is TGTGCCAGCAGCGGACATCAGGCTCGCACGTACGAGCAGTACTTC.